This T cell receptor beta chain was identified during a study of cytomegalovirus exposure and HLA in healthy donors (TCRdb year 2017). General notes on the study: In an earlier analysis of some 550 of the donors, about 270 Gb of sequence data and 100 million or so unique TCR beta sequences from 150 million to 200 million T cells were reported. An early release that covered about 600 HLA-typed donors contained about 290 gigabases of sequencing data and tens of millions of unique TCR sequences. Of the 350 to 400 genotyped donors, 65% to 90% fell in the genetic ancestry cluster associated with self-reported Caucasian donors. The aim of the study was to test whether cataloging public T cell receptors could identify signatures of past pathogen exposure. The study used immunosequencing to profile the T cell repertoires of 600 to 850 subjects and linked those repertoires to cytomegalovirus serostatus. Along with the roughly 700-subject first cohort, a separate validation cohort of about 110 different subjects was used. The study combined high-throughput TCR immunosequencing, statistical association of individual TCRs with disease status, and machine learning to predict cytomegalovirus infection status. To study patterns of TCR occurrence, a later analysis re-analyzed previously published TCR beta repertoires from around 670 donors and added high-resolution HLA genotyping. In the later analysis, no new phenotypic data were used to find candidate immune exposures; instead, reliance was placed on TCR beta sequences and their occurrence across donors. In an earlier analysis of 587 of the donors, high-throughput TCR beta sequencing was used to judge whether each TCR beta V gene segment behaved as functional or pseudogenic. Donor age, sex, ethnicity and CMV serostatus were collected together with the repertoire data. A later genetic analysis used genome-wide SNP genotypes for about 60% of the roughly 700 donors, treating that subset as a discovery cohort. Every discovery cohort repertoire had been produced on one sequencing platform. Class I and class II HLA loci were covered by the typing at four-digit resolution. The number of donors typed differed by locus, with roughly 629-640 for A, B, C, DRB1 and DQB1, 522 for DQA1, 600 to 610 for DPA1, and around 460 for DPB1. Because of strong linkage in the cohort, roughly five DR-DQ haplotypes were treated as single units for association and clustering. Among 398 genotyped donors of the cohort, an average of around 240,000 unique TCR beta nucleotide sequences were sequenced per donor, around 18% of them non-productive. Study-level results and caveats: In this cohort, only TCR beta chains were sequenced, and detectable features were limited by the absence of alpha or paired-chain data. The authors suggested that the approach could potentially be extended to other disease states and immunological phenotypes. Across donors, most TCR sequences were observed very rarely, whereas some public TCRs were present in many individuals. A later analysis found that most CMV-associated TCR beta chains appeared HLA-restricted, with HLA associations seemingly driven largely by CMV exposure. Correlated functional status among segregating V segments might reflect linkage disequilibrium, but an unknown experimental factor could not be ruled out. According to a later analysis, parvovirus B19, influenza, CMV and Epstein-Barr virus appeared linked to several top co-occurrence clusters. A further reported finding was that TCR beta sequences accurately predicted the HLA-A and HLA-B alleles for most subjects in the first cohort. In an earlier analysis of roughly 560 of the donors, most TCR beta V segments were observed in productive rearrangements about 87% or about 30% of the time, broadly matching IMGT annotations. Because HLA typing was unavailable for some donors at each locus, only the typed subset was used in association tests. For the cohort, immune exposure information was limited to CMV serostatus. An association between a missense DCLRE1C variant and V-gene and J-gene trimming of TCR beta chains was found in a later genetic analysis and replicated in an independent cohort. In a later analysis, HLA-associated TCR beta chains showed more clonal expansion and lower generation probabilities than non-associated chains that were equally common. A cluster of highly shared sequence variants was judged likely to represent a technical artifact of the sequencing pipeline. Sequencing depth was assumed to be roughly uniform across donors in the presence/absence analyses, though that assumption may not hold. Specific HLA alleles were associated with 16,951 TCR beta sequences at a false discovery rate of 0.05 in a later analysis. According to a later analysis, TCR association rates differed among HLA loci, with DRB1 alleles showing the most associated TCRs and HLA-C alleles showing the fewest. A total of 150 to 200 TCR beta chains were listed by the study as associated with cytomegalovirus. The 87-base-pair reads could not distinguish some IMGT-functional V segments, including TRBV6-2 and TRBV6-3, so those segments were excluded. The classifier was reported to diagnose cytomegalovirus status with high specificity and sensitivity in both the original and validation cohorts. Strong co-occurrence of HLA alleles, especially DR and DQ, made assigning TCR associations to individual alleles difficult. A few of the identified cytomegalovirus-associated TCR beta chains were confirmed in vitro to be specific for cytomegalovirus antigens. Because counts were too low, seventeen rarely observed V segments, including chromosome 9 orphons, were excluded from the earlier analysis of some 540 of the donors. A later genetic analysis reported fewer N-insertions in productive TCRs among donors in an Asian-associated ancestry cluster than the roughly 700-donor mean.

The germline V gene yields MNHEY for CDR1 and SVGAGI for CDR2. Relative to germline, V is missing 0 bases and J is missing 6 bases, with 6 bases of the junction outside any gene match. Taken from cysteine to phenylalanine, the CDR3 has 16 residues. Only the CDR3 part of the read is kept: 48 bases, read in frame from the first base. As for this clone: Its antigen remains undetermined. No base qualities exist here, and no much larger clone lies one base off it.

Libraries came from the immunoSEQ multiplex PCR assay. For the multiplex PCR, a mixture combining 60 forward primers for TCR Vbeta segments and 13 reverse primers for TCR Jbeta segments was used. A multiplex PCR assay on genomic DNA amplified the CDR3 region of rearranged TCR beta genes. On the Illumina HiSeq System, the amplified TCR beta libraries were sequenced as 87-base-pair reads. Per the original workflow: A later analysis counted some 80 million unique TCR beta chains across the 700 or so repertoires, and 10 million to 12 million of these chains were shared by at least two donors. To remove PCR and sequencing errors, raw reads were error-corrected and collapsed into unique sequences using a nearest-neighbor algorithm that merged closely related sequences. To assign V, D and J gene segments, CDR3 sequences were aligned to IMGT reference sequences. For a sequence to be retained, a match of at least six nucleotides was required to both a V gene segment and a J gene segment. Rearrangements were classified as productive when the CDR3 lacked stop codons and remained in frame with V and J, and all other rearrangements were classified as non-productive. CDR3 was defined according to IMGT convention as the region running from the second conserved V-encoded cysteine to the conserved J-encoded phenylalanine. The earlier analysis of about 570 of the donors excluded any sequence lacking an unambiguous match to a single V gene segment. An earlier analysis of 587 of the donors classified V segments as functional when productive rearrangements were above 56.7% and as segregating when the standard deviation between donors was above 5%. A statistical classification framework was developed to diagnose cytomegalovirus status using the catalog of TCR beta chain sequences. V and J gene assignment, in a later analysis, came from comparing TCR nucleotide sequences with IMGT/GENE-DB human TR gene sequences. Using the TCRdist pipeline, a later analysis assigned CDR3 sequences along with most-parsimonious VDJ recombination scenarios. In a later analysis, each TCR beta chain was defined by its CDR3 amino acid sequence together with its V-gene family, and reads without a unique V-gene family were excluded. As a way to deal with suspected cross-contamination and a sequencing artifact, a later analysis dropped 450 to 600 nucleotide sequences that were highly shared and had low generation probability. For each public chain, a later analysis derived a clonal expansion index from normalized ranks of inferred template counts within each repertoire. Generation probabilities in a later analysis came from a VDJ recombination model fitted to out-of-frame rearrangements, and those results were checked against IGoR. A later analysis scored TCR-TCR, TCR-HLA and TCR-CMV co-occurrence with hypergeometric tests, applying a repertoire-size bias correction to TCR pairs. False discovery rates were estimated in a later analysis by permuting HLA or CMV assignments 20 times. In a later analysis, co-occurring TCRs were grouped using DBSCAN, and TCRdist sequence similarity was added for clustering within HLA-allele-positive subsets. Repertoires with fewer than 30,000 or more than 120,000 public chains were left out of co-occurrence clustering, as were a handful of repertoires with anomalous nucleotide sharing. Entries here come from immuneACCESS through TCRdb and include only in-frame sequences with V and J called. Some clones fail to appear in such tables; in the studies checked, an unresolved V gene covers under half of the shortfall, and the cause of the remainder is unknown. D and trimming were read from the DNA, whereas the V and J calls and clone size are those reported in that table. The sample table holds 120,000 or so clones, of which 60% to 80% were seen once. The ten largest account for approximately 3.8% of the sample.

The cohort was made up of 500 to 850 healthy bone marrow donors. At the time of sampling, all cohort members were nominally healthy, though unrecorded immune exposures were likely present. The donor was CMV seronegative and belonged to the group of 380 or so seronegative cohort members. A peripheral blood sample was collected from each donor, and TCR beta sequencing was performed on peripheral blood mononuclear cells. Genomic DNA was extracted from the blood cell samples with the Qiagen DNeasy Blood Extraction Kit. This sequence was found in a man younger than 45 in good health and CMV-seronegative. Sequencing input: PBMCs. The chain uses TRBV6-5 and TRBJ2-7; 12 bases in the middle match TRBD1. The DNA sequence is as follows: TGTGCCAGCAGTTACTCCTGGGACAGGGGGCCCATCGAGCAGTACTTC. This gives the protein CASSYSWDRGPIEQYF.